The 28 T cell receptor beta chains presented below share a single source sample, sequenced in a study of blood T cell repertoires in COVID-19. Generated by immunoSEQ multiplex PCR, the TCRdb table keeps only in-frame clones and is missing some. The table lists under 250,000 clones, 82% of them singletons. The sample was PBMCs or T cells enriched from blood (not recorded which). The source is a woman aged 55-70 years who had recovered from COVID-19.

The gene calls are TRBV11-2 and TRBJ2-3; possible D gene TRBD1, 5 bases. Germline CDR1 and CDR2: SGHAT and FQNNGV. The CDR3 has 16 amino acids. Between the trimmed V and J ends, which lost 2 bases and 2 bases, there was a span of 14 bases. The CDR3 sequence: CASSLRRGTSTDTQYF. CDR3 in DNA: TGTGCCAGCAGCTTACGAAGGGGTACGTCCACAGATACGCAGTATTTT. The full variable domain, completed using reference TRBV11-2 and TRBJ2-3, is EAGVAQSPRYKIIEKRQSVAFWCNPISGHATLYWYQQILGQGPKLLIQFQNNGVVDDSQLPKDRFSAERLKGVDSTLKIQPAKLEDSAVYLCASSLRRGTSTDTQYFGPGTRLTVL.

V gene TRBV18 combines with J gene TRBJ1-1; TRBD1 is a possible D gene (6 bases). The CDR3 is 12 amino acids. V gave up 7 bases and J gave up 7 bases, with 13 bases separating them. Germline V gene sequence: CDR1 KGHSH, CDR2 LQKENI. CDR3 DNA: TGTGCCAGCTTCACCGGACAGTTTGAAGCTTTCTTT. This codes for CASFTGQFEAFF.

The rearrangement links TRBV2 to TRBJ1-2; D may be TRBD1 (6 bases). Germline V gives CDR1 SNHLY, CDR2 FYNNEI. This CDR3 region has 13 residues. Trimming stripped 6 bases from V and 4 bases from J, with 12 bases between. CDR3 residues: CASRADRSYGYTF. CDR3 coding DNA: TGTGCCAGCAGGGCAGACAGGTCCTATGGCTACACCTTC.

V and J are TRBV14 and TRBJ1-1; D may be TRBD1 (6 bases). CDR3 size: 12 residues. V lost 3 bases and J lost 4, with 6 bases in between. Germline values: CDR1 SGHDN, CDR2 FVKESK. CDR3 region: CASSQTGTEAFF. The DNA of the CDR3 is TGTGCCAGCAGCCAGACAGGCACTGAAGCTTTCTTT.

The chain couples TRBV11-3 to TRBJ2-1; 15 nucleotides align to TRBD2. This CDR3 comprises 16 residues. Germline trimming cut 4 bases from V and 6 bases from J; bases unmatched to any gene: 4. CDR1 is SGHNT and CDR2 is YENEEA in the germline V gene. The CDR3 DNA is TGTGCCAGCAGCTCGGGACTAGCGGGGGGTGGCAATGAGCAGTTCTTC. As protein: CASSSGLAGGGNEQFF.

This clone was counted once. V usage is TRBV10-3 and J usage is TRBJ1-1, with 8 positions matching TRBD1. The CDR3 loop spans 15 amino acids. In germline, CDR1 is ENHRY, CDR2 SYGVKD. The J segment lost 2 bases and the V segment lost 0 bases, leaving 2 bases of the junction unmatched. CDR3 in amino acids: CAISESDRGNTEAFF. The CDR3 DNA follows: TGTGCCATCAGTGAGTCAGACAGGGGTAACACTGAAGCTTTCTTT.

V and J are TRBV7-2 and TRBJ2-3; D remains ambiguous. The germline V and J ends were trimmed by 2 bases and 0 bases, with 9 bases remaining between them. The CDR3 totals 15 residues. Looked up from germline, CDR1 is SGHTA and CDR2 is FQGNSA. The CDR3 bases are TGTGCCAGCAGCTTAAGTAGCTCTAGCACAGATACGCAGTATTTT. Its protein is CASSLSSSSTDTQYF.

This clone was counted a single time. The CDR3 DNA sequence: TGTGCCAGCAGCTTGTATCTTGGGCAGGGGGCTTCTGAGCAGTACTTC. It is translated as CASSLYLGQGASEQYF. The V call is TRBV5-5, the J call TRBJ2-7, with TRBD1 matching 8 bases. The J segment lost 7 bases and the V segment lost 1 base, leaving 13 bases of the junction unmatched. The CDR3 has 16 amino acids. In germline, CDR1 is SGHKS, CDR2 YYEKEE (reference sequence).

The chain is built from TRBV3-1 (or the pseudogene TRBV3-2) and TRBJ2-3; 7 bases are shared with TRBD2. The CDR3 is 15 amino acids. Germline lookup yields CDR1 LGHDT and CDR2 YNNKEL (reference sequence). V lost 3 bases, J lost 7 bases, and 10 bases stayed unmatched. The CDR3 loop is CASSQDTAGPYTQYF. The DNA for the CDR3 is TGTGCCAGCAGCCAGGATACAGCGGGACCTTATACGCAGTATTTT.

The chain employs TRBV10-2 and TRBJ1-5, with D unclear. The germline V gene encodes CDR1 WSHSY and CDR2 SAAADI. This CDR3 is built from 16 residues. The V end lost 3 bases, the J end lost 0 bases, and 12 bases lay between the germline ends. The CDR3 DNA reads as TGCGCCAGCAGTGACATGGCAGGTATTAGCAATCAGCCCCAGCATTTT. This encodes CASSDMAGISNQPQHF.

A single count supports this clone. The gene calls are TRBV6-5 and TRBJ2-7; D remains unclear. CDR1 and CDR2 (germline): MNHEY, SVGAGI. V was trimmed by 6 bases and J by 3 bases, leaving 6 bases between them. The CDR3 sequence is 11 residues long. CDR3 DNA sequence: TGTGCCAGCAGACAGCACTACGAGCAGTACTTC. Encoded protein: CASRQHYEQYF.

The chain links TRBV3-1 (or the pseudogene TRBV3-2) to TRBJ2-7; TRBD1 aligns across 9 bases. Germline values: CDR1 LGHDT, CDR2 YNNKEL (reference sequence). Unmatched junction bases numbered 6, after V lost 6 bases and J lost 3 bases. The CDR3 loop spans 14 amino acids. The CDR3 is CASRNTGQGYEQYF. CDR3 nucleotides: TGTGCCAGCAGGAACACGGGACAGGGCTACGAGCAGTACTTC.

The chain employs TRBV9 and TRBJ2-5; 14 bases agree with TRBD2. Germline V CDR1 and CDR2: SGDLS, YYNGEE. This CDR3 has 16 residues. Unmatched junction bases numbered 5, after V lost 3 bases and J lost 4 bases. The CDR3 bases are TGTGCCAGCAGCGCCGGGACTAGCGGGGGAAGAGAGACCCAGTACTTC. The encoded protein is CASSAGTSGGRETQYF.

V usage is TRBV18 and J usage is TRBJ1-3; tentatively, D is TRBD1 (6 bases). The V end lost 3 bases, the J end lost 4 bases, and 19 bases lay between the germline ends. This CDR3 is built from 17 residues. Germline V gives CDR1 KGHSH, CDR2 LQKENI. DNA for the CDR3: TGTGCCAGCTCACCGTCCTCCTCGCGGGGGCGAGGAAACACCATATATTTT. It codes for CASSPSSSRGRGNTIYF.

The rearrangement joins TRBV7-9 to TRBJ1-6, with 7 bases that match TRBD1. The CDR3 runs 15 residues. Germline-derived CDR1 and CDR2 are SEHNR and FQNEAQ (reference sequence). J gave up 8 bases and V 5 bases, and 9 bases lay outside the gene matches. CDR3 residues: CASSTPGTEYSPLHF. The CDR3 DNA follows: TGTGCCAGCAGCACTCCCGGGACAGAGTATTCACCCCTCCACTTT.

The chain employs TRBV29-1 and TRBJ1-2; TRBD1 matches 7 bases. The CDR3 is made up of 13 amino acids. Germline CDR1 reads SQVTM; CDR2 reads ANQGSEA. V gave up 4 bases and J gave up 2 bases; unmatched junction bases: 4. The CDR3 DNA follows: TGCAGCGTTGGAGGGGGCGCGAACTATGGCTACACCTTC. This sequence encodes CSVGGGANYGYTF.

The chain is built from TRBV4-3 and TRBJ2-5; 9 nucleotides agree with TRBD2. J lost 13 bases, V lost 0 bases, and 9 bases had no gene match. Germline CDR1 LGHNA, CDR2 YSLEER. The CDR3 consists of 14 residues. The DNA of the CDR3 is TGCGCCAGCAGCCAAGAGCGGGGGGGCCTTAGGTCGTACTTC. Its translation: CASSQERGGLRSYF.

The chain uses TRBV12-3 or TRBV12-4 and TRBJ1-1; no firm D call. Trimming took 3 bases from V and 6 from J, leaving 5 bases between them. The CDR3 loop spans 11 amino acids. Here the CDR3 reads CASSFYAEAFF. As DNA, the CDR3 is TGTGCCAGCAGTTTTTATGCTGAAGCTTTCTTT.

The chain has TRBV5-4 and TRBJ2-3, with 8 bases identical to TRBD1. From germline, CDR1 is SGHNT and CDR2 YYREEE (reference sequence). There are 17 residues in the CDR3. The V segment lost 4 bases and the J segment 0 bases; nucleotides outside the gene matches: 10. The CDR3 bases are TGTGCCAGCAGCAAACCTACAGGGGGAGCTAGCACAGATACGCAGTATTTT. This codes for CASSKPTGGASTDTQYF. Complete variable domain (other parts from reference TRBV5-4 and TRBJ2-3): ETGVTQSPTHLIKTRGQQVTLRCSSQSGHNTVSWYQQALGQGPQFIFQYYREEENGRGNFPPRFSGLQFPNYSSELNVNALELDDSALYLCASSKPTGGASTDTQYFGPGTRLTVL.

V and J are TRBV6-5 and TRBJ2-7, with TRBD2 identical over 9 bases. Germline loops: CDR1 MNHEY, CDR2 SVGAGI. This CDR3 has 15 residues. V lost 6 bases, J lost 1 base, and 7 bases stayed unmatched. CDR3 sequence reads: CASSPTSGFSYEQYF. The CDR3 nucleotides are TGTGCCAGCAGCCCAACTAGCGGGTTTTCCTACGAGCAGTACTTC.

Only a few counts were recorded for this clone. This chain joins TRBV12-3 or TRBV12-4 and TRBJ1-1; D is unclear. The V and J ends lost 6 bases and 5 bases respectively, with 10 bases between them. The CDR3 runs to 12 residues. The CDR3 sequence is CASSLSGTEAFF. CDR3 coding DNA: TGTGCCAGCAGCCTTTCCGGGACTGAAGCTTTCTTT.

J is TRBJ1-6 and V is TRBV19; TRBD1 agrees at 8 bases. V shed 6 bases and J 9 bases; nucleotides not matched to a gene: 7. Germline CDR1 and CDR2: LNHDA and SQIVND (reference sequence). The CDR3 covers 14 residues. CDR3 sequence (DNA): TGTGCCAGTAGATCGACAGGGGTAGCTTCACCCCTCCACTTT. Translated: CASRSTGVASPLHF.

V usage is TRBV6-1 and J usage is TRBJ2-7; 10 nucleotides align to TRBD1. With V trimmed by 3 bases and J by 5 bases, 4 bases remained unmatched. Looked up from germline, CDR1 is MNHNS and CDR2 is SASEGT. The CDR3 is 14 amino acids. The CDR3 coding sequence is TGTGCCAGCAGTGAGGGACAGGGGACCGACGAGCAGTACTTC. Translating it yields CASSEGQGTDEQYF.

V and J are TRBV6-5 and TRBJ2-7; TRBD1 matches 7 bases. The V and J ends lost 6 bases and 0 bases, in that order; junction bases with no gene match: 8. This CDR3 comprises 15 residues. From germline, CDR1 is MNHEY and CDR2 SVGAGI. CDR3: CASSTYGQVSYEQYF. DNA of the CDR3: TGTGCCAGCAGCACCTATGGACAGGTCTCCTACGAGCAGTACTTC.

The chain couples TRBV6-5 to TRBJ2-7; a possible D gene is TRBD1 (6 bases). The germline V and J ends were trimmed by 8 bases and 0 bases, with 8 bases remaining between them. The CDR3 sequence is 12 residues long. The germline V gene has CDR1 MNHEY and CDR2 SVGAGI. CDR3 sequence reads: CASGDTSYEQYF. The CDR3 DNA sequence: TGTGCCAGCGGGGACACCTCCTACGAGCAGTACTTC.

This chain uses TRBV7-2 with TRBJ1-5; a weak D match, TRBD1 (6 bases). CDR1 SGHTA and CDR2 FQGNSA come from the germline V gene. The CDR3 loop spans 13 amino acids. V shed 5 bases and J shed 7 bases, with 12 bases lying between them. The CDR3 loop is CASSVTGIQPQHF. In DNA, the CDR3 is TGTGCCAGCAGCGTTACAGGGATACAGCCCCAGCATTTT. Full variable domain (outside the CDR3, taken from reference TRBV7-2 and TRBJ1-5): GAGVSQSPSNKVTEKGKDVELRCDPISGHTALYWYRQSLGQGLEFLIYFQGNSAPDKSGLPSDRFSAERTGGSVSTLTIQRTQQEDSAVYLCASSVTGIQPQHFGDGTRLSIL.

V and J are TRBV27 and TRBJ2-7; TRBD1 is a possible D gene (5 bases). CDR1 is MNHEY and CDR2 is SMNVEV in the germline V gene (reference sequence). V was clipped by 4 bases and J by 2 bases, with 9 bases between them. The CDR3 is 13 amino acids. CDR3 in DNA: TGTGCCAGCAGTTCAGGGAACCCCTACGAGCAGTACTTC. Translating it yields CASSSGNPYEQYF.

This rearrangement joins TRBV25-1 to TRBJ2-4; 10 bases are shared with TRBD1. V shed 1 base, J shed 2 bases, and the junction held 5 bases outside the gene matches. This CDR3 has 17 residues. Germline CDR1 is MGHDK and CDR2 is SYGVNS. The CDR3 DNA sequence: TGTGCCAGCAGTGAATGGGGACAGGGGAGGTCCAAAAACATTCAGTACTTC. It codes for CASSEWGQGRSKNIQYF.